These 13 T cell receptor beta chains came from one sample sequenced in a study of PD-1 blockade in classical Hodgkin lymphoma. Each patient experienced a relapse that followed autologous stem cell transplantation, and brentuximab vedotin exposure varied. The protocol was immunoSEQ multiplex PCR, while the TCRdb copy is restricted to in-frame clones and leaves out a portion. The sample holds under 100,000 clones; approximately 88% are singletons and the top ten take roughly an eighth. Source: peripheral blood mononuclear cells (PBMCs), taken at baseline. Receptor source: a human donor with classical Hodgkin lymphoma.

The gene calls are TRBV28 and TRBJ2-7; D possibly corresponds to TRBD2 (6 bases). Germline assignment: CDR1 MDHEN and CDR2 SYDVKM. The CDR3 runs 16 residues. The germline V and J ends were trimmed by 6 bases and 6 bases, with 24 bases remaining between them. Here the CDR3 DNA reads TGTGCCAGCAGCCTGACGGGTGCCGGGACTTTATTCGAGCAGTACTTC. This translates into CASSLTGAGTLFEQYF.

The chain links TRBV10-3 to TRBJ2-7, with D possibly matching TRBD2 (6 bases). This CDR3 region has 13 residues. V was trimmed by 10 bases and J by 3 bases, leaving 16 bases between them. Germline V lookup: CDR1 ENHRY, CDR2 SYGVKD. The CDR3 DNA reads as TGTGCCACCGCGGAGGGGCTCGTCTACGAGCAGTACTTC. It specifies CATAEGLVYEQYF.

V is TRBV10-1 and J is TRBJ2-7; 11 nucleotides match TRBD2. The CDR3 has 15 residues. Per the germline V gene, CDR1 is WNHNN and CDR2 is SYGVQD (reference sequence). With V trimmed by 0 bases and J by 3 bases, 1 base remained unmatched. CDR3 nucleotide sequence: TGCGCCAGCAGTGAGTCCGGGACTAGCGGCTACGAGCAGTACTTC. It yields the protein CASSESGTSGYEQYF.

The CDR3 coding sequence is TGCAGCGTTGAAGGCGGCCCTTACGAGCAGTACTTC. Encoded protein: CSVEGGPYEQYF. This rearrangement joins TRBV29-1 to TRBJ2-7; D is ambiguous. With 1 base removed from V and 4 bases from J, the gap between germline ends came to 8 bases. This CDR3 is built from 12 residues. CDR1 is SQVTM, CDR2 ANQGSEA, per germline.

V usage is TRBV15 and J usage is TRBJ1-1, with D possibly matching TRBD1 (5 bases). CDR1 and CDR2 from the germline V gene are LNHNV and YYDKDF (reference sequence). This CDR3 is built from 15 residues. V dropped 0 bases and J dropped 4 bases, with 12 bases sitting between them. CDR3 amino acids: CATSRDPSRVTEAFF. CDR3 coding DNA: TGTGCCACCAGCAGAGATCCTTCCAGGGTCACTGAAGCTTTCTTT.

The V gene is TRBV29-1, the J gene TRBJ2-5; 7 bases are a match to TRBD1. CDR1 and CDR2 from the germline V gene are SQVTM and ANQGSEA. There are 13 residues in the CDR3. J gave up 2 bases and V 7 bases, and 7 bases lay outside the gene matches. The CDR3 is CSAVRGRQETQYF. CDR3 nucleotides: TGCAGCGCCGTGAGGGGGCGACAAGAGACCCAGTACTTC.

V usage is TRBV4-2 and J usage is TRBJ1-4, with D possibly matching TRBD1 (6 bases). This CDR3 comprises 14 residues. Germline V gene data show CDR1 as LGHNA and CDR2 as YNFKEQ. The V and J ends lost 1 base and 8 bases respectively, with 11 bases between them. CDR3 residues: CASSQGTVLEKLFF. DNA for the CDR3: TGTGCCAGCAGCCAAGGGACAGTTCTCGAAAAACTGTTTTTT.

The rearrangement joins TRBV5-1 to TRBJ2-7; TRBD1 is a possible D gene (5 bases). The CDR3 sequence is 13 residues long. The V and J ends lost 7 bases and 1 base respectively, with 12 bases between them. CDR1 and CDR2 from the germline V gene are SGHRS and YFSETQ. For the CDR3, the DNA is TGCGCCAGCCGGTGGGGCGGATCCTACGAGCAGTACTTC. This codes for CASRWGGSYEQYF.

The rearrangement links TRBV5-1 to TRBJ1-2; TRBD1 is a possible D gene (6 bases). Per the germline V gene, CDR1 is SGHRS and CDR2 is YFSETQ. This CDR3 spans 14 amino acids. The V end was cut by 4 bases, the J end by 4 bases, with 14 bases between. CDR3 nucleotide sequence: TGCGCCAGCAGCACCCCAGGGGCTGGCTATGGCTACACCTTC. This sequence encodes CASSTPGAGYGYTF.

The gene calls are TRBV29-1 and TRBJ2-7; 8 nucleotides align to TRBD1. This CDR3 contains 13 residues. With 5 bases clipped from V and 5 bases from J, the junction kept 8 bases outside the gene matches. Germline V gene data show CDR1 as SQVTM and CDR2 as ANQGSEA. CDR3: CSVRTGTDHEQYF. The CDR3 region has the DNA TGCAGCGTTCGGACAGGGACCGACCACGAGCAGTACTTC.

In regard to this clone: Other DNA sequences in this specimen translate into the identical CDR3. This chain joins TRBV10-3 and TRBJ2-7, with D uncertain. Trimming left V 3 bases short and J 0 bases short, with 12 bases between. Looked up from germline, CDR1 is ENHRY and CDR2 is SYGVKD. The CDR3 length is 15 residues. DNA for the CDR3: TGTGCCATCAGTGACCGGGCCCTAAGCTCCTACGAGCAGTACTTC. This sequence encodes CAISDRALSSYEQYF.

The chain combines TRBV7-6 with TRBJ2-1; D uncertain. The V gene lost 2 bases and the J gene lost 0 bases, with 11 bases spanning the gap. The CDR3 length is 16 residues. The germline V gene has CDR1 SGHVS and CDR2 FNYEAQ. The CDR3 reads CASSLSRGSSYNEQFF. CDR3 nucleotide sequence: TGTGCCAGCAGCTTATCTCGCGGAAGCTCCTACAATGAGCAGTTCTTC.

The chain recombines TRBV5-1 with TRBJ1-6; 7 bases match TRBD1. The V gene end was trimmed by 3 bases and the J gene end by 5 bases; junction bases not matched to a gene: 5. CDR3 length: 15 amino acids. Germline V CDR1 and CDR2: SGHRS, YFSETQ. The CDR3 coding sequence is TGCGCCAGCAGCTCGAACAGGGGTGATAATTCACCCCTCCACTTT. Protein sequence: CASSSNRGDNSPLHF. Full variable domain (outside the CDR3, taken from reference TRBV5-1 and TRBJ1-6): KAGVTQTPRYLIKTRGQQVTLSCSPISGHRSVSWYQQTPGQGLQFLFEYFSETQRNKGNFPGRFSGRQFSNSRSEMNVSTLELGDSALYLCASSSNRGDNSPLHFGNGTRLTVT.